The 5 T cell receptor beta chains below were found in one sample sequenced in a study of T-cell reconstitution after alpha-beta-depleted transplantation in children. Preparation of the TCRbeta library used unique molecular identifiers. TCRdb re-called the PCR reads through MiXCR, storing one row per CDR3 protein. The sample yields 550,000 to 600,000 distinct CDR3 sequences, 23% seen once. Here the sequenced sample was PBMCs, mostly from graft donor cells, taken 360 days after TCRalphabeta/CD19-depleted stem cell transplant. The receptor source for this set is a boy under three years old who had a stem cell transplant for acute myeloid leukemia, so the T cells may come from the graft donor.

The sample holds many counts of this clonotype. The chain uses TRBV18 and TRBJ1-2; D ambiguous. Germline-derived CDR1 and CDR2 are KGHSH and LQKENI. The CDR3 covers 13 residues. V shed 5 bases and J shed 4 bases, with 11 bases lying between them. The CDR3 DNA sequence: TGTGCCAGCTCAGCCCAGGTCCTCTATGGCTACACCTTC. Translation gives CASSAQVLYGYTF.

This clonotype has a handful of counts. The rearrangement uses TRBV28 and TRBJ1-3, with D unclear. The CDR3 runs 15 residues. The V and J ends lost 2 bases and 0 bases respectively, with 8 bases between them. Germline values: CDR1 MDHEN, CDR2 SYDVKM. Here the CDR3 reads CASSLGRSSGNTIYF. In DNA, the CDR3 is TGTGCCAGCAGTTTAGGGAGATCCTCTGGAAACACCATATATTTT.

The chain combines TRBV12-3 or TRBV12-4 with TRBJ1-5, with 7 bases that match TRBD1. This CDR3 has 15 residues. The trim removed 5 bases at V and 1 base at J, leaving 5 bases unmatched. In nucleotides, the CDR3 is TGTGCCAGCAGTCCCCCGGGACAGAGCAATCAGCCCCAGCATTTT. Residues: CASSPPGQSNQPQHF.

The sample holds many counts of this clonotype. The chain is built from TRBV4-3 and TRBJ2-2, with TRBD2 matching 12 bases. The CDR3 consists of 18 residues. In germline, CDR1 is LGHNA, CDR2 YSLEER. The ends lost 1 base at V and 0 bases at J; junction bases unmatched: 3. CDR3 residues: CASSQVRTSGANTGELFF. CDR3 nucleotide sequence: TGCGCCAGCAGCCAAGTTCGGACTAGCGGGGCGAACACCGGGGAGCTGTTTTTT.

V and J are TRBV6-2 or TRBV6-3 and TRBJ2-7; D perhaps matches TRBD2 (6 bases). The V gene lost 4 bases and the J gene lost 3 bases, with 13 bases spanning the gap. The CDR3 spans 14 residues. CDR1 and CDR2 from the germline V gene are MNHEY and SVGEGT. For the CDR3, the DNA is TGTGCCAGCAGTTCGGGGGATCCTTACTACGAGCAGTACTTC. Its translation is CASSSGDPYYEQYF.